The next 28 T cell receptor beta chains were all read from a single sample in a study of T cell responses to AZD1222 COVID-19 vaccine. TCRdb's table, derived via immunoSEQ multiplex PCR, lists solely in-frame clones and lacks some. Of approximately 92,000 clones listed, approximately 84% are singletons. The sample was peripheral blood, taken on day 0 of AZD1222 vaccination. These receptors came from an adult in good health.

The genes are TRBV2 and TRBJ1-4, with D possibly matching TRBD1 (5 bases). The CDR3 is 15 residues long. Germline V CDR1 and CDR2: SNHLY, FYNNEI. V was trimmed by 6 bases and J by 3 bases, leaving 14 bases between them. The CDR3 loop is CASRSREGANEKLFF. CDR3 sequence (DNA): TGTGCCAGCAGGAGTAGGGAAGGGGCTAATGAAAAACTGTTTTTT.

The chain is built from TRBV4-2 and TRBJ2-3; 11 bases are a match to TRBD2. With 6 bases clipped from V and 4 bases from J, the junction kept 6 bases outside the gene matches. Germline CDR1 is LGHNA and CDR2 is YNFKEQ. The CDR3 contains 15 residues. CDR3 protein: CASSLAGGGADTQYF. CDR3 nucleotide sequence: TGTGCCAGCAGTCTAGCGGGGGGCGGGGCAGATACGCAGTATTTT.

This chain links TRBV10-1 with TRBJ2-7; 10 bases map to TRBD1. This CDR3 spans 15 amino acids. V dropped 6 bases and J dropped 3; count of bases not matched to a gene: 8. Germline CDR1 is WNHNN and CDR2 is SYGVQD (reference sequence). The CDR3 bases are TGCGCCAGCAGCCCCGGACAGGGGGGGAGCTACGAGCAGTACTTC. Amino acid sequence: CASSPGQGGSYEQYF.

The chain links TRBV4-1 to TRBJ2-5; 10 nucleotides line up with TRBD2. J gave up 3 bases and V 4 bases, and 8 bases lay outside the gene matches. Germline CDR1 is MGHRA and CDR2 is YSYEKL. The CDR3 runs 16 residues. The CDR3 DNA reads TGCGCCAGCAGCCCTTTGGAGCGGGGGGGTAAAGAGACCCAGTACTTC. Translation: CASSPLERGGKETQYF.

V usage is TRBV2 and J usage is TRBJ1-5; D is uncertain. The CDR3 has 11 amino acids. The germline V and J ends were trimmed by 6 bases and 11 bases, with 11 bases remaining between them. CDR1 is SNHLY and CDR2 is FYNNEI in the germline V gene. The CDR3 region has the DNA TGTGCCAGCAGAGGAAATGCGGCCCAGCATTTT. Amino acids: CASRGNAAQHF.

J is TRBJ2-3 and V is TRBV4-1; 13 bases are shared with TRBD2. After removal of 4 bases from V and 5 bases from J, the junction contained 6 bases not matched to a gene. CDR1 MGHRA and CDR2 YSYEKL come from the germline V gene. This CDR3 comprises 16 residues. The CDR3 DNA is TGCGCCAGCAGCCTAGGACTAGCGGGAGAGGTAGATACGCAGTATTTT. This sequence encodes CASSLGLAGEVDTQYF.

The gene calls are TRBV21-1 and TRBJ1-5. TRBV21-1 is noted as a pseudogene. CDR3 length: 18 residues. DNA for the CDR3: TGTGCCAGCAGCGCCAAACTAGAGGGGCACTATAGCAATCAGCCCCAGCATTTT. It encodes CASSAKLEGHYSNQPQHF.

CDR3 sequence (DNA): TGTGCCAGCAGCTTAGAACGCAGGGGGACCGGGGAGCTGTTTTTT. Protein: CASSLERRGTGELFF. The chain uses TRBV7-6 and TRBJ2-2; 7 bases match TRBD1. The V gene end was trimmed by 1 base and the J gene end by 5 bases; junction bases not matched to a gene: 4. The CDR3 has 15 amino acids. Germline V gene lookup returns CDR1 SGHVS and CDR2 FNYEAQ.

The V gene is TRBV5-5, the J gene TRBJ1-4; D is possibly TRBD1 (5 bases). The CDR3 consists of 16 residues. Germline CDR1 is SGHKS and CDR2 is YYEKEE (reference sequence). Trimming pared 4 bases from V and 4 bases from J, leaving 17 bases between. The CDR3 nucleotides are TGTGCCAGCAGCCCCAGAGTGGGGCAGGGTAATGAAAAACTGTTTTTT. Encoded protein: CASSPRVGQGNEKLFF.

The genes are TRBV30 and TRBJ2-2; D is ambiguous. Trimming left V 3 bases short and J 4 bases short, with 9 bases between. CDR1 is GTSNPN, CDR2 SVGIG, per germline (reference sequence). This CDR3 contains 13 residues. The CDR3 nucleotides are TGTGCCTGGAGGAAGGGCTTCACCGGGGAGCTGTTTTTT. Its protein is CAWRKGFTGELFF.

The gene calls are TRBV9 and TRBJ2-1; 11 bases are shared with TRBD2. The CDR3 has 15 amino acids. V shed 0 bases, J shed 7 bases, and the junction held 3 bases outside the gene matches. From germline, CDR1 is SGDLS and CDR2 YYNGEE. The CDR3 sequence is CASSVVAGGINEQFF. The CDR3 nucleotides are TGTGCCAGCAGCGTAGTAGCGGGGGGGATAAATGAGCAGTTCTTC.

The chain carries TRBV5-1 and TRBJ1-5; 10 bases line up with TRBD1. The CDR3 covers 14 residues. V gave up 4 bases and J gave up 7 bases; unmatched junction bases: 5. Per the germline V gene, CDR1 is SGHRS and CDR2 is YFSETQ. This CDR3 is CASSAGQGDQPQHF. The CDR3, as DNA: TGCGCCAGCAGCGCAGGACAGGGGGACCAGCCCCAGCATTTT.

The CDR3 here is CASSLTSGPGNEQFF. DNA of the CDR3: TGTGCCAGCAGCCTAACTAGCGGCCCGGGGAATGAGCAGTTCTTC. This chain connects TRBV7-7 to TRBJ2-1; 8 bases map to TRBD2. After removal of 5 bases from V and 7 bases from J, the junction contained 10 bases not matched to a gene. This CDR3 has 15 amino acids. The V gene's germline CDR1 is SSHAT and CDR2 FNYEAQ (reference sequence).

This clone is a singleton in its sample. The V and J genes are TRBV7-2 and TRBJ2-7; D might be TRBD1 or TRBD2, each matching 5 bases. Germline assignment: CDR1 SGHTA and CDR2 FQGNSA. The length of the CDR3 is 16 residues. Trimming cost V 5 bases and J 3 bases, with 20 bases left between them. CDR3 amino acids: CASSRRLGRSNYEQYF. DNA of the CDR3: TGTGCCAGCAGCCGTCGCCTGGGACGGTCGAACTACGAGCAGTACTTC.

With regard to this clone: The sample holds other DNA sequences that translate to the same CDR3. The gene calls are TRBV2 and TRBJ2-7; 9 positions agree with TRBD1. The V gene end was trimmed by 7 bases and the J gene end by 3 bases; junction bases not matched to a gene: 10. The CDR3 sequence is 15 residues long. CDR1 is SNHLY and CDR2 is FYNNEI in the germline V gene. The CDR3 spells CASTLQGASVYEQYF. For the CDR3, the DNA is TGTGCCAGCACCTTACAGGGGGCGTCGGTCTACGAGCAGTACTTC.

V gene TRBV2 combines with J gene TRBJ1-3, with a possible D match to TRBD1 (5 bases). Germline CDR1 and CDR2: SNHLY and FYNNEI. The V end was cut by 6 bases, the J end by 3 bases, with 15 bases between. The CDR3 spans 15 residues. The CDR3 DNA sequence: TGTGCCAGCAGCGTGGGTGGGGGAGGTGGAAACACCATATATTTT. Translation gives CASSVGGGGGNTIYF.

The V and J genes are TRBV3-1 (or the pseudogene TRBV3-2) and TRBJ1-5, with D maybe TRBD1 (6 bases). This CDR3 has 15 amino acids. In germline, CDR1 is LGHDT, CDR2 YNNKEL (reference sequence). V was trimmed by 0 bases and J by 6 bases, leaving 12 bases between them. CDR3 in DNA: TGTGCCAGCAGCCAAGATGGTACAGGGTTTCAGCCCCAGCATTTT. Amino acids: CASSQDGTGFQPQHF.

This sequence joins TRBV11-2 and TRBJ2-1, with D possibly TRBD2 on 6 matching bases. Germline loops: CDR1 SGHAT, CDR2 FQNNGV. The CDR3 is made up of 16 amino acids. V gave up 4 bases and J gave up 4 bases, with 17 bases separating them. CDR3 sequence reads: CASSSRAGRDYNEQFF. CDR3 coding DNA: TGTGCCAGCAGCTCACGTGCGGGGCGGGATTACAATGAGCAGTTCTTC.

This chain joins TRBV5-1 and TRBJ1-5; 7 bases line up with TRBD1. Germline V gene data show CDR1 as SGHRS and CDR2 as YFSETQ. This CDR3 contains 14 residues. V shed 4 bases, J shed 2 bases, and the junction held 3 bases outside the gene matches. CDR3 coding DNA: TGCGCCAGCAGCCCTGACAGGGGCAATCAGCCCCAGCATTTT. Its translation is CASSPDRGNQPQHF.

Points on this clone: The germline gene is not matched at one end of the junction; a read error may be the cause. V is TRBV12-3 or TRBV12-4 and J is TRBJ2-3; 7 nucleotides match TRBD2. The CDR3 is 12 amino acids. The CDR3 nucleotides read TGTGCCAGCAGTTTGGAGCTTAGCGGGCTGGTTTTT. It encodes CASSLELSGLVF.

The rearrangement uses TRBV14 and TRBJ2-3; D call uncertain. The CDR3 sequence is 14 residues long. Germline loops: CDR1 SGHDN, CDR2 FVKESK. Trimming cost V 3 bases and J 1 base, with 8 bases left between them. In DNA form, the CDR3 reads TGTGCCAGCAGCCAGAGATGGGGCACAGATACGCAGTATTTT. This translates into CASSQRWGTDTQYF.

The chain has TRBV4-2 and TRBJ1-1, with D uncertain. Germline V gene sequence: CDR1 LGHNA, CDR2 YNFKEQ. This CDR3 has 14 amino acids. Trimming stripped 7 bases from V and 6 bases from J, with 18 bases between. The CDR3 loop is CASTLQEGRPEAFF. CDR3 DNA sequence: TGTGCCAGCACCCTGCAGGAGGGTCGCCCTGAAGCTTTCTTT.

This CDR3 reads CASSLGTSGEGETQYF. CDR3 DNA sequence: TGTGCCAGCAGCCTAGGGACTAGCGGGGAGGGGGAGACCCAGTACTTC. The rearrangement uses TRBV7-2 and TRBJ2-5; 13 nucleotides line up with TRBD2. This CDR3 spans 16 amino acids. V shed 5 bases and J 5 bases; nucleotides not matched to a gene: 8. Germline CDR1 and CDR2: SGHTA and FQGNSA.

This chain uses TRBV12-3 or TRBV12-4 with TRBJ1-2; the D gene is possibly TRBD1 (5 bases). The CDR3 sequence is 11 residues long. The V gene lost 4 bases and the J gene lost 8 bases, with 8 bases spanning the gap. The CDR3 DNA is TGTGCCAGCAGTTCACAGGTGGGCTACACCTTC. It is translated as CASSSQVGYTF.

The chain uses TRBV10-2 and TRBJ2-3, with no clear D. Germline-derived CDR1 and CDR2 are WSHSY and SAAADI. The CDR3 spans 13 residues. V was shortened by 8 bases and J by 2 bases, with 11 bases between the two germline ends. CDR3 region: CASQRQITDTQYF. The CDR3 bases are TGCGCCAGCCAGAGGCAGATCACAGATACGCAGTATTTT.

The chain has TRBV12-3 or TRBV12-4 and TRBJ1-1, with D unresolved. CDR3 length: 12 amino acids. The V and J ends lost 7 bases and 5 bases respectively, with 11 bases between them. The CDR3 coding sequence is TGTGCCAGCAACGTCCTAAAGACTGAAGCTTTCTTT. This sequence encodes CASNVLKTEAFF.

The V call is TRBV4-1, the J call TRBJ2-1, with TRBD2 matching 9 bases. The length of the CDR3 is 18 residues. CDR1 is MGHRA and CDR2 is YSYEKL in the germline V gene. Germline trimming cut 1 base from V and 0 bases from J; bases unmatched to any gene: 7. CDR3 protein: CASSQVGLSGSSYNEQFF. Written as DNA, the CDR3 is TGCGCCAGCAGCCAAGTCGGTCTTAGCGGGAGCTCCTACAATGAGCAGTTCTTC.

The chain is built from TRBV28 and TRBJ1-3; D perhaps matches TRBD1 (5 bases). Germline loops: CDR1 MDHEN, CDR2 SYDVKM. V lost 8 bases, J lost 0 bases, and 14 bases lay in between. The CDR3 has 15 amino acids. The CDR3 sequence is CASAQVGLSGNTIYF. DNA of the CDR3: TGTGCCAGCGCACAGGTCGGGCTCTCTGGAAACACCATATATTTT.